These 32 T cell receptor beta chains were all obtained from the same sample, sequenced in a study of T-cell memory formation after mild COVID-19. TCRdb reprocessed the 5' RACE reads via MiXCR and lists one record per CDR3 protein. The data hold about 150,000 distinct CDR3 sequences, with 13% to 15% observed a single time. Source material: PBMCs or a T cell subset sorted from them (not recorded which). The receptors stem from an adult woman who had mild COVID-19 (a few samples of this study predate the infection). Cell type and time point are not known.

This clonotype was counted only a few times. V usage is TRBV9 and J usage is TRBJ2-7; D unclear. Trimming stripped 0 bases from V and 1 base from J, with 11 bases between. Germline CDR1 and CDR2: SGDLS and YYNGEE. The CDR3 runs to 15 residues. CDR3: CASSVGADLSYEQYF. CDR3 nucleotides: TGTGCCAGCAGCGTAGGCGCGGACCTATCCTACGAGCAGTACTTC.

This clonotype occurred a few times. The rearrangement uses TRBV20-1 and TRBJ1-5; D not certain. This CDR3 has 12 residues. Between the trimmed V and J ends, which lost 6 bases and 4 bases, there was a span of 10 bases. Germline V gives CDR1 DFQATT, CDR2 SNEGSKA (reference sequence). CDR3 loop: CSAQQRNQPQHF. In nucleotides, the CDR3 is TGCAGTGCACAACAGAGAAATCAGCCCCAGCATTTT.

There are many counts of this clonotype. The genes are TRBV7-9 and TRBJ2-7; the D is unclear. The CDR3 has 15 residues. With 0 bases removed from V and 2 bases from J, the gap between germline ends came to 11 bases. CDR1 and CDR2 (germline): SEHNR, FQNEAQ (reference sequence). CDR3 region: CASSLAGTATYEQYF. CDR3 DNA sequence: TGTGCCAGCAGCTTAGCGGGTACGGCTACCTACGAGCAGTACTTC. Full variable domain (remainder filled in from reference TRBV7-9 and TRBJ2-7): DTGVSQNPRHKITKRGQNVTFRCDPISEHNRLYWYRQTLGQGPEFLTYFQNEAQLEKSRLLSDRFSAERPKGSFSTLEIQRTEQGDSAMYLCASSLAGTATYEQYFGPGTRLTVT.

This clonotype was found a few times. V is TRBV5-4 and J is TRBJ1-1, with 9 bases lining up with TRBD1. J lost 3 bases, V lost 5 bases, and 11 bases had no gene match. CDR1 and CDR2 (germline): SGHNT, YYREEE (reference sequence). This CDR3 contains 16 residues. The CDR3 nucleotides read TGTGCCAGCAGTTCCGGGACAGGGAAGGCGTACACTGAAGCTTTCTTT. The encoded protein is CASSSGTGKAYTEAFF.

This clonotype was counted between two and nine times. The chain joins TRBV12-3 or TRBV12-4 to TRBJ2-3; D perhaps matches TRBD2 (5 bases). The CDR3 has 14 amino acids. V lost 1 base, J lost 6 bases, and 11 bases lay in between. The CDR3 reads CASSLDDYLDTQYF. The CDR3, as DNA: TGTGCCAGCAGTTTAGACGACTACCTGGATACGCAGTATTTT.

The sample holds a few counts of this clonotype. The V gene is TRBV4-2, the J gene TRBJ2-7, with 9 bases lining up with TRBD2. The germline gives CDR1 LGHNA, CDR2 YNFKEQ. V dropped 0 bases and J dropped 3; count of bases not matched to a gene: 9. This CDR3 region has 17 residues. The CDR3: CASSQDSGASGVYEQYF. CDR3 nucleotide sequence: TGTGCCAGCAGCCAAGATTCGGGGGCTAGCGGGGTCTACGAGCAGTACTTC.

This clonotype was seen a handful of times. The chain has TRBV27 and TRBJ2-7; 7 positions agree with TRBD1. The CDR3 contains 15 residues. Trimming removed 0 bases from V and 3 bases from J; junction bases left unmatched: 5. Germline values: CDR1 MNHEY, CDR2 SMNVEV (reference sequence). The CDR3 sequence: CASSLSFGTVYEQYF. CDR3 nucleotides: TGTGCCAGCAGTTTATCGTTCGGGACAGTCTACGAGCAGTACTTC.

The gene calls are TRBV7-8 and TRBJ1-1; TRBD1 might be the D (6 bases). This CDR3 comprises 15 residues. The V gene's germline CDR1 is SGHVS and CDR2 FQNEAQ. V lost 5 bases and J 4 bases, leaving 17 bases between the germline ends. CDR3 nucleotide sequence: TGTGCCAGCAGCCTCCCGACAGGTCCCTTCACTGAAGCTTTCTTT. As protein: CASSLPTGPFTEAFF.

J is TRBJ1-2 and V is TRBV12-3 or TRBV12-4; 7 positions match TRBD1. V dropped 5 bases and J dropped 3; count of bases not matched to a gene: 6. The CDR3 runs 14 residues. CDR3 sequence: CASSRTGTDYGYTF. CDR3 DNA sequence: TGTGCCAGCAGTCGAACCGGGACAGACTATGGCTACACCTTC.

V usage is TRBV24-1 and J usage is TRBJ2-7; 9 nucleotides match TRBD1. Looked up from germline, CDR1 is KGHDR and CDR2 is SFDVKD. With 3 bases clipped from V and 3 bases from J, the junction kept 2 bases outside the gene matches. CDR3 size: 14 residues. CDR3 in DNA: TGTGCCACCAGTGATGTGGGACAGGGCTACGAGCAGTACTTC. This codes for CATSDVGQGYEQYF.

This clonotype showed up just a few times. The chain carries TRBV4-1 and TRBJ1-5; D is possibly TRBD1 (5 bases). Trimming shortened V by 0 bases and J by 4 bases, and 7 bases separated the two germline ends. The CDR3 covers 14 residues. Germline values: CDR1 MGHRA, CDR2 YSYEKL. The CDR3 DNA sequence: TGCGCCAGCAGCCAAGATCAGGGAAATCAGCCCCAGCATTTT. As protein: CASSQDQGNQPQHF.

In its sample, this clonotype was seen a few times. The V call is TRBV7-9, the J call TRBJ2-1; D is perhaps TRBD1 (6 bases). V lost 8 bases to trimming and J lost 6 bases, with 17 bases between them. CDR1 is SEHNR, CDR2 FQNEAQ, per germline (reference sequence). This CDR3 comprises 14 residues. CDR3 coding DNA: TGTGCCAGCGTTTCCGGGACATTGGGCAATGAGCAGTTCTTC. Translating gives CASVSGTLGNEQFF.

V gene TRBV4-3 combines with J gene TRBJ1-6, with no clear D. Trimming took off 0 bases at V and 4 bases at J, with 7 bases between the two ends. This CDR3 contains 15 residues. The germline V gene has CDR1 LGHNA and CDR2 YSLEER. Here the CDR3 DNA reads TGCGCCAGCAGCCAAGAGGTGGGATATAATTCACCCCTCCACTTT. Translating gives CASSQEVGYNSPLHF.

The gene calls are TRBV5-4 and TRBJ2-2, with D possibly being TRBD2 (6 bases). Trimming removed 4 bases from V and 0 bases from J, with 10 bases in between. Germline V CDR1 and CDR2: SGHNT, YYREEE (reference sequence). This CDR3 comprises 15 residues. This chain's CDR3 is CASSRGEPNTGELFF. The CDR3, as DNA: TGTGCCAGCAGCCGCGGGGAGCCGAACACCGGGGAGCTGTTTTTT.

Only a few counts were recorded for this clonotype. V usage is TRBV29-1 and J usage is TRBJ2-5; 14 positions match TRBD2. CDR3 length: 13 amino acids. With V trimmed by 7 bases and J by 4 bases, 2 bases remained unmatched. Germline V gives CDR1 SQVTM, CDR2 ANQGSEA. The CDR3 is CSGLAGGIETQYF. The CDR3 nucleotides read TGCAGCGGACTAGCGGGGGGGATAGAGACCCAGTACTTC.

This clonotype was detected many times. J is TRBJ2-2 and V is TRBV24-1; TRBD1 aligns across 11 bases. Germline V gene lookup returns CDR1 KGHDR and CDR2 SFDVKD. This CDR3 region has 18 residues. J was trimmed by 4 bases and V by 3 bases; bases with no gene match: 9. The CDR3 loop reads CATSDPMGGQGVTGELFF. In DNA, the CDR3 is TGTGCCACCAGTGATCCAATGGGGGGACAGGGGGTCACCGGGGAGCTGTTTTTT.

This clonotype was picked up a small number of times. The rearrangement links TRBV20-1 to TRBJ2-1, with D perhaps matching TRBD1 (6 bases). This CDR3 spans 15 amino acids. Germline CDR1 is DFQATT and CDR2 is SNEGSKA (reference sequence). Trimming stripped 6 bases from V and 1 base from J, with 16 bases between. CDR3 region: CSAPRPGHSYNEQFF. The DNA of the CDR3 is TGCAGTGCGCCCCGGCCGGGACATTCCTACAATGAGCAGTTCTTC.

The rearrangement uses TRBV7-9 and TRBJ2-2; TRBD1 matches at 7 bases. Germline lookup yields CDR1 SEHNR and CDR2 FQNEAQ (reference sequence). V was pared by 11 bases and J by 2 bases, with 8 bases of the junction left unmatched. The CDR3 is 14 residues long. CDR3 sequence (DNA): TGTGCCGGCCGCAGGACAGGAAACACCGGGGAGCTGTTTTTT. Translation: CAGRRTGNTGELFF.

This clonotype occurred many times. The chain couples TRBV12-3 or TRBV12-4 to TRBJ2-1; D remains unclear. Trimming stripped 1 base from V and 4 bases from J, with 8 bases between. The CDR3 extends over 14 amino acids. CDR3 nucleotide sequence: TGTGCCAGCAGTTTAGATACAGCTTACAATGAGCAGTTCTTC. This gives the protein CASSLDTAYNEQFF.

CDR3 in DNA: TGCAGCGGCCTGACAGGGCGGGAGACCCAGTACTTC. It translates to CSGLTGRETQYF. The chain carries TRBV29-1 and TRBJ2-5; 7 bases agree with TRBD1. Germline-derived CDR1 and CDR2 are SQVTM and ANQGSEA. The CDR3 totals 12 residues. Trimming removed 7 bases from V and 5 bases from J; junction bases left unmatched: 7.

This clonotype has more than one count but fewer than ten. The genes are TRBV7-9 and TRBJ2-5, with TRBD2 identical over 9 bases. Germline loops: CDR1 SEHNR, CDR2 FQNEAQ (reference sequence). The CDR3 is 16 amino acids. After removal of 5 bases from V and 1 base from J, the junction contained 8 bases not matched to a gene. The DNA for the CDR3 is TGTGCCAGCAGCCCCAGGACTAGCGCGTTCCAAGAGACCCAGTACTTC. Its protein product is CASSPRTSAFQETQYF. Based on the CDR3 plus reference TRBV7-9 and TRBJ2-5, the full variable domain is DTGVSQNPRHKITKRGQNVTFRCDPISEHNRLYWYRQTLGQGPEFLTYFQNEAQLEKSRLLSDRFSAERPKGSFSTLEIQRTEQGDSAMYLCASSPRTSAFQETQYFGPGTRLLVL.

The chain couples TRBV6-5 to TRBJ1-1; no definite D call. Germline CDR1 is MNHEY and CDR2 is SVGAGI. V was trimmed by 4 bases and J by 8 bases, leaving 14 bases between them. The CDR3 totals 13 residues. The CDR3: CASSSQLSPEAFF. The CDR3 DNA follows: TGTGCCAGCAGTTCCCAACTGAGCCCCGAAGCTTTCTTT.

The chain links TRBV12-3 or TRBV12-4 to TRBJ1-2, with 10 bases fitting TRBD1. This CDR3 has 16 residues. Losses at the gene ends were 6 bases for V and 4 bases for J; bases not matched to a gene: 11. The CDR3 region has the DNA TGTGCCAGCAGAGGGACAGGGGAGGGCCGGGGCTATGGCTACACCTTC. Its translation is CASRGTGEGRGYGYTF.

The V call is TRBV19, the J call TRBJ2-7, with 11 bases fitting TRBD2. V lost 2 bases and J lost 6; bases outside the gene matches: 3. This CDR3 is 14 amino acids long. Germline loops: CDR1 LNHDA, CDR2 SQIVND (reference sequence). The CDR3, as DNA: TGTGCCAGTAGTATACCACTAGCGGGAGCCGAGCAGTACTTC. Amino acid sequence: CASSIPLAGAEQYF.

This clonotype was seen more than once but under ten times. The chain combines TRBV6-2 or TRBV6-3 with TRBJ2-3, with 10 positions matching TRBD1. Germline-derived CDR1 and CDR2 are MNHEY and SVGEGT. V gave up 0 bases and J gave up 6 bases; unmatched junction bases: 9. The CDR3 has 17 amino acids. The CDR3 sequence: CASSYSTGTGEGDTQYF. Here the CDR3 DNA reads TGTGCCAGCAGTTACTCGACTGGGACAGGGGAAGGGGATACGCAGTATTTT.

This clonotype has ten or more counts. The J gene is TRBJ2-1, the V gene TRBV4-1, with 11 bases fitting TRBD2. This CDR3 contains 16 residues. CDR1 MGHRA and CDR2 YSYEKL come from the germline V gene. The V segment lost 1 base and the J segment 7 bases; nucleotides outside the gene matches: 6. DNA of the CDR3: TGCGCCAGCAGCCAAGGGGTAGCGGGAGGGATAAATGAGCAGTTCTTC. It encodes CASSQGVAGGINEQFF.

The J gene is TRBJ1-1, the V gene TRBV19; tentative D call: TRBD1 (5 bases). V was shortened by 3 bases and J by 5 bases, with 13 bases between the two germline ends. CDR1 LNHDA and CDR2 SQIVND come from the germline V gene (reference sequence). The CDR3 length is 14 residues. The CDR3 coding sequence is TGTGCCAGTAGTATCCCAGGGAAGAGGACTGAAGCTTTCTTT. This codes for CASSIPGKRTEAFF.

This chain uses TRBV24-1 with TRBJ2-3; D is perhaps TRBD1 (6 bases). The ends were cut back, 9 bases at V and 14 bases at J, with 23 bases in the middle. Germline CDR1 and CDR2: KGHDR and SFDVKD. This CDR3 comprises 13 residues. In nucleotides, the CDR3 is TGTGCCACCGCTGGACAGACGGGGCGGCGGTGGTATTTT. Its protein is CATAGQTGRRWYF.

This clonotype was seen a few times. J is TRBJ2-2 and V is TRBV7-2; 7 bases fit TRBD2. Germline values: CDR1 SGHTA, CDR2 FQGNSA. This CDR3 region has 14 residues. Trimming removed 4 bases from V and 3 bases from J; junction bases left unmatched: 2. The CDR3 DNA is TGTGCCAGCAGCTGGGGGGGTTACACCGGGGAGCTGTTTTTT. This gives the protein CASSWGGYTGELFF.

The rearrangement uses TRBV7-2 and TRBJ2-1, with D perhaps TRBD1 (5 bases). V was trimmed by 1 base and J by 4 bases, leaving 11 bases between them. The CDR3 is 15 amino acids. The germline CDR1 and CDR2 sequences are SGHTA and FQGNSA. The CDR3 protein is CASSLVYGAYNEQFF. The CDR3 bases are TGTGCCAGCAGCTTAGTTTATGGGGCGTACAATGAGCAGTTCTTC.

This clonotype was seen a few times. The chain combines TRBV25-1 with TRBJ1-4, with D perhaps matching TRBD1 (5 bases). V shed 2 bases and J shed 10 bases, with 8 bases lying between them. CDR1 is MGHDK and CDR2 is SYGVNS in the germline V gene. This CDR3 is 12 amino acids long. CDR3 sequence reads: CASSEVRGKLFF. DNA for the CDR3: TGTGCCAGCAGTGAAGTTAGGGGAAAACTGTTTTTT.

In this sample, this clonotype turned up a few times. V usage is TRBV4-1 and J usage is TRBJ1-1; 7 bases map to TRBD1. V was pared by 4 bases and J by 1 base, with 12 bases of the junction left unmatched. This CDR3 has 17 residues. Looked up from germline, CDR1 is MGHRA and CDR2 is YSYEKL. The CDR3 DNA follows: TGCGCCAGCAGCCCCGGACAGGCCCACAGACGGAACACTGAAGCTTTCTTT. Translating gives CASSPGQAHRRNTEAFF.